Below are 18 T cell receptor beta chains sequenced from a single sample in a study of blood T cell repertoires in COVID-19. Generated by immunoSEQ multiplex PCR, the TCRdb table keeps only in-frame clones and is missing some. The sample holds under 400,000 clones, nearly 90% seen once. Material for sequencing was peripheral blood. The receptor source for this set is a man aged 18 to 29 with active or convalescent COVID-19.

The J gene is TRBJ2-1, the V gene TRBV10-3, with TRBD2 matching 12 bases. V lost 2 bases and J lost 7; bases outside the gene matches: 9. There are 17 residues in the CDR3. From germline, CDR1 is ENHRY and CDR2 SYGVKD. In DNA, the CDR3 is TGTGCCATCAGTGAGGCCTCTAGCGGGGGGGCCTCAAATGAGCAGTTCTTC. Encoded protein: CAISEASSGGASNEQFF.

This chain joins TRBV5-4 and TRBJ1-1, with no clear D. V dropped 5 bases and J dropped 4 bases, with 6 bases sitting between them. The CDR3 runs 11 residues. Germline V gene lookup returns CDR1 SGHNT and CDR2 YYREEE (reference sequence). CDR3 in DNA: TGTGCCAGCAGTTACGGCACTGAAGCTTTCTTT. Translating it yields CASSYGTEAFF.

The chain is built from TRBV6-2 or TRBV6-3 and TRBJ1-5; possibly TRBD1 for D (6 bases). This CDR3 spans 16 amino acids. Germline V gene sequence: CDR1 MNHEY, CDR2 SVGEGT. Trimming stripped 0 bases from V and 4 bases from J, with 13 bases between. CDR3 sequence reads: CASSYSSGTKNQPQHF. For the CDR3, the DNA is TGTGCCAGCAGTTACTCGTCCGGGACAAAGAATCAGCCCCAGCATTTT.

This rearrangement joins TRBV7-8 to TRBJ1-1, with D uncertain. V dropped 5 bases and J dropped 1 base, with 8 bases sitting between them. Germline lookup yields CDR1 SGHVS and CDR2 FQNEAQ. The CDR3 consists of 13 residues. The CDR3 sequence: CASSEQENTEAFF. CDR3 nucleotide sequence: TGTGCCAGCAGCGAGCAGGAGAACACTGAAGCTTTCTTT.

The J gene is TRBJ1-6, the V gene TRBV9; D is undetermined. V shed 4 bases and J shed 8 bases, with 10 bases lying between them. This CDR3 is built from 13 residues. Per germline, CDR1 SGDLS and CDR2 YYNGEE. Here the CDR3 DNA reads TGTGCCAGCAGCCAGATGGAGGATTCACCCCTCCACTTT. This gives the protein CASSQMEDSPLHF.

This chain connects TRBV19 to TRBJ1-1; perhaps TRBD1 as D (6 bases). CDR3 length: 15 residues. Trimming removed 8 bases from V and 1 base from J, with 17 bases in between. Germline values: CDR1 LNHDA, CDR2 SQIVND (reference sequence). As DNA, the CDR3 is TGTGCCAGTCAAAGGCAGGGGAGGGGGAACACTGAAGCTTTCTTT. This translates into CASQRQGRGNTEAFF.

This chain connects TRBV6-5 to TRBJ1-1; 7 bases fit TRBD1. The CDR3 sequence is 13 residues long. Germline CDR1 is MNHEY and CDR2 is SVGAGI. CDR3 amino acids: CQTQGLLYTEAFF. The CDR3 DNA reads as TGTCAAACACAGGGGTTGTTATACACTGAAGCTTTCTTT.

This sequence joins TRBV10-1 and TRBJ2-2; 9 bases are a match to TRBD1. Germline CDR1 and CDR2: WNHNN and SYGVQD (reference sequence). CDR3 length equals 14 residues. Losses at the gene ends were 10 bases for V and 7 bases for J; bases not matched to a gene: 10. The CDR3 nucleotides are TGCGCCACCTCCGGGACAGGGTTTTACGGGGAGCTGTTTTTT. Its translation is CATSGTGFYGELFF.

The J gene is TRBJ2-7, the V gene TRBV27; 7 bases are shared with TRBD1. Trimming at V came to 8 bases and at J to 10 bases, leaving 8 bases not matched to a gene. The germline V gene encodes CDR1 MNHEY and CDR2 SMNVEV (reference sequence). This CDR3 is built from 11 residues. CDR3 nucleotides: TGTGCCAGCCGGAACGGGGACAGACAGTACTTC. Its protein product is CASRNGDRQYF.

The chain combines TRBV6-1 with TRBJ1-1, with D possibly TRBD1 on 6 matching bases. Trimming cost V 2 bases and J 1 base, with 14 bases left between them. The CDR3 spans 16 residues. CDR1 MNHNS and CDR2 SASEGT come from the germline V gene. CDR3 sequence (DNA): TGTGCCAGCAGTGAATTGGGGGCGGTGTGGAACACTGAAGCTTTCTTT. Its translation: CASSELGAVWNTEAFF.

The V and J genes are TRBV6-5 and TRBJ2-3, with a possible D match to TRBD2 (6 bases). This CDR3 has 15 amino acids. From germline, CDR1 is MNHEY and CDR2 SVGAGI. Trimming cost V 6 bases and J 0 bases, with 13 bases left between them. The CDR3 bases are TGTGCCAGCAGAGGGACCGGGACTAGCACAGATACGCAGTATTTT. Translated, it gives CASRGTGTSTDTQYF.

The chain links TRBV3-1 (or the pseudogene TRBV3-2) to TRBJ1-4; D gene unclear. V was pared by 0 bases and J by 3 bases, with 14 bases between. CDR1 is LGHDT, CDR2 YNNKEL, per germline (reference sequence). The CDR3 is 17 amino acids. The CDR3 nucleotides are TGTGCCAGCAGCCAAGAGATTTGGGGAGGCCCTAATGAAAAACTGTTTTTT. This sequence encodes CASSQEIWGGPNEKLFF.

This clone has just one count. The CDR3 protein is CASSLRDRGNTEAFF. The CDR3 nucleotides read TGTGCCAGCAGCTTGAGGGACAGGGGAAACACTGAAGCTTTCTTT. The J gene is TRBJ1-1, the V gene TRBV5-4, with 10 bases that match TRBD1. The CDR3 contains 15 residues. Per germline, CDR1 SGHNT and CDR2 YYREEE (reference sequence). V lost 1 base, J lost 2 bases, and 2 bases stayed unmatched.

The gene calls are TRBV28 and TRBJ2-3, with TRBD2 as a possible D gene (6 bases). Germline-derived CDR1 and CDR2 are MDHEN and SYDVKM. This CDR3 has 17 residues. V was pared by 3 bases and J by 5 bases, with 21 bases between. CDR3 protein: CASSFPPGGAGEDTQYF. CDR3 in DNA: TGTGCCAGCAGTTTCCCCCCAGGCGGGGCCGGGGAAGATACGCAGTATTTT.

The chain is built from TRBV27 and TRBJ1-5; the D gene is possibly TRBD1 (5 bases). With 3 bases removed from V and 4 bases from J, the gap between germline ends came to 16 bases. The germline V gene encodes CDR1 MNHEY and CDR2 SMNVEV (reference sequence). The CDR3 length is 16 residues. The CDR3 region has the DNA TGTGCCAGCAGTTTTTCGGGGCTGGGGAGGAATCAGCCCCAGCATTTT. It specifies CASSFSGLGRNQPQHF.

The chain carries TRBV27 and TRBJ2-5; TRBD2 agrees at 14 bases. Unmatched junction bases numbered 6, after V lost 7 bases and J lost 5 bases. Germline V gene data show CDR1 as MNHEY and CDR2 as SMNVEV (reference sequence). The CDR3 is made up of 15 amino acids. CDR3 in DNA: TGTGCCAGCAACGGACTAGCGGGAGGTTGGGAGACCCAGTACTTC. This translates into CASNGLAGGWETQYF.

J is TRBJ1-5 and V is TRBV30; maybe TRBD1 (6 bases). The CDR3 has 13 residues. Germline CDR1 is GTSNPN and CDR2 is SVGIG (reference sequence). Trimming cost V 1 base and J 3 bases, with 7 bases left between them. CDR3 amino acids: CAWSGQDNQPQHF. CDR3 in DNA: TGTGCCTGGAGTGGACAGGACAATCAGCCCCAGCATTTT.

This clone was recorded only once. The chain has TRBV5-5 and TRBJ1-1, with 9 bases aligning to TRBD1. This CDR3 region has 13 residues. Per the germline V gene, CDR1 is SGHKS and CDR2 is YYEKEE (reference sequence). V dropped 3 bases and J dropped 4; count of bases not matched to a gene: 1. The CDR3 sequence: CASSWTGVTEAFF. Written as DNA, the CDR3 is TGTGCCAGCAGCTGGACAGGGGTCACTGAAGCTTTCTTT. The variable domain in full, with the rest retrieved from reference TRBV5-5 and TRBJ1-1, is DAGVTQSPTHLIKTRGQQVTLRCSPISGHKSVSWYQQVLGQGPQFIFQYYEKEERGRGNFPDRFSARQFPNYSSELNVNALLLGDSALYLCASSWTGVTEAFFGQGTRLTVV.